The entry below gives a single T cell receptor beta chain sequence along with its context. This sample was taken from a study of shared T cell receptors in the human thymus. Generated by immunoSEQ multiplex PCR, the TCRdb table keeps only in-frame clones and is missing some. Among hundreds of thousands of clones listed, over 75% were seen once. CDR3 size: 17 residues. V was cut by 4 bases and J by 3 bases, with 21 bases left in between. Germline V lookup: CDR1 LGHNA, CDR2 YSLEER. These data are also associated with another study on human thymus T cells. This second study says: The study used thymus tissue resected during corrective heart surgery. Both thymic and peripheral blood repertoires showed apparently biased V and J usage. Overlap was high between thymic repertoires from unrelated individuals, as reported in related research.

The rearrangement joins TRBV4-3 to TRBJ1-1; TRBD1 might be the D (5 bases). Input material: thymocytes. The clonotype comes from a boy under two years old with a congenital heart defect. The CDR3 DNA is TGCGCCAGCAGCCCGACAGCATCCCCGGACACCCACACTGAAGCTTTCTTT. It codes for CASSPTASPDTHTEAFF.